This T cell receptor beta chain was profiled in a study of blood T cell repertoires in COVID-19. As for the study in general: From the United States, Italy and Spain came samples of acute and convalescent COVID-19. PBMCs, B-cell-depleted T cells, or T cells were the source of the cDNA or gDNA that made up the material.

Methods used by the authors: It was from reference gene primer amplification that nucleated cell counts were estimated. The assay was immunoSEQ multiplex PCR, and TCRdb's table has in-frame clones only and misses some. For V, J and clone size, that table is used; D and trimming come from the DNA. The profile shows fewer than 500,000 clones, 87% of them singletons. Which cohort a participant joined came from the clinical history participants gave. CDR3 size: 14 residues. Losses at the gene ends were 3 bases for V and 8 bases for J; bases not matched to a gene: 1. CDR1 is SGHKS, CDR2 YYEKEE, per germline (reference sequence).

This sequence originates from a man aged 25-45 years who had recovered from COVID-19. The rearrangement links TRBV5-5 to TRBJ1-6; TRBD1 aligns across 11 bases. The sample taken for sequencing was PBMCs or T cells enriched from blood (not recorded which). The chain's CDR3 is CASSWGQGDSPLHF. CDR3 DNA sequence: TGTGCCAGCAGCTGGGGACAGGGGGATTCACCCCTCCACTTT.